The 9 T cell receptor beta chains in this list originate from one sample, sequenced in a study of OX40 agonist ivuxolimab in advanced cancers. Method: immunoSEQ multiplex PCR; TCRdb's copy keeps in-frame clones and lacks some. The repertoire holds 50,000 to 60,000 clones, about 85% seen once, with approximately 1.2% in the top ten. The input for sequencing was CD4+ or CD8+ T cells sorted from blood, taken in a trial of the OX40 agonist ivuxolimab. These receptors came from an adult with an advanced solid tumor such as melanoma, head and neck, liver or kidney cancer.

This chain connects TRBV6-5 to TRBJ2-7; 8 nucleotides agree with TRBD2. The CDR3 is made up of 13 amino acids. The V and J ends lost 8 bases and 2 bases, in that order; junction bases with no gene match: 5. Germline CDR1 is MNHEY and CDR2 is SVGAGI. In nucleotides, the CDR3 is TGTGCCAGCCGTAGCGGGGACACCTACGAGCAGTACTTC. Protein product: CASRSGDTYEQYF.

This clone was counted only a few times. V gene TRBV5-1 combines with J gene TRBJ2-7, with TRBD1 matching 7 bases. Germline V gives CDR1 SGHRS, CDR2 YFSETQ. The CDR3 totals 13 residues. Trimming cost V 7 bases and J 3 bases; bases outside gene matches: 7. Here the CDR3 reads CASASGQSYEQYF. CDR3 DNA sequence: TGCGCCAGCGCCTCGGGACAGAGCTACGAGCAGTACTTC.

The chain has TRBV18 and TRBJ2-1, with 10 positions matching TRBD1. V lost 1 base to trimming and J lost 7 bases; unmatched junction nucleotides: 10. This CDR3 is 17 amino acids long. Germline loops: CDR1 KGHSH, CDR2 LQKENI. CDR3 coding DNA: TGTGCCAGCTCACCACTTTACGGGACAGGGGAACGTAATGAGCAGTTCTTC. This sequence encodes CASSPLYGTGERNEQFF.

The chain carries TRBV19 and TRBJ2-2, with 10 positions matching TRBD1. The CDR3 has 17 residues. V gave up 6 bases and J gave up 6 bases; unmatched junction bases: 13. Germline-derived CDR1 and CDR2 are LNHDA and SQIVND (reference sequence). The CDR3 loop reads CASSSKTGGVGAGELFF. The CDR3 coding sequence is TGTGCCAGTAGCTCCAAGACAGGGGGCGTTGGGGCCGGGGAGCTGTTTTTT.

The V and J genes are TRBV7-9 and TRBJ1-2; D uncertain. With 5 bases removed from V and 7 bases from J, the gap between germline ends came to 17 bases. The CDR3 has 14 residues. Looked up from germline, CDR1 is SEHNR and CDR2 is FQNEAQ (reference sequence). The CDR3 DNA reads TGTGCCAGCAGCCGGGTCAGTTCTTTTAGTGGCTACACCTTC. As protein: CASSRVSSFSGYTF. The full variable domain, completed using reference TRBV7-9 and TRBJ1-2, is DTGVSQNPRHKITKRGQNVTFRCDPISEHNRLYWYRQTLGQGPEFLTYFQNEAQLEKSRLLSDRFSAERPKGSFSTLEIQRTEQGDSAMYLCASSRVSSFSGYTFGSGTRLTVV.

The CDR3 sequence is CASSLLGLATYEQYF. The DNA of the CDR3 is TGTGCCAGCAGCTTGCTAGGACTAGCGACCTACGAGCAGTACTTC. The chain joins TRBV7-2 to TRBJ2-7; 9 positions match TRBD2. The CDR3 is made up of 15 amino acids. Trimming at V came to 3 bases and at J to 2 bases, leaving 5 bases not matched to a gene. Germline V lookup: CDR1 SGHTA, CDR2 FQGNSA. The variable domain in full, completed from reference TRBV7-2 and TRBJ2-7, reads GAGVSQSPSNKVTEKGKDVELRCDPISGHTALYWYRQSLGQGLEFLIYFQGNSAPDKSGLPSDRFSAERTGGSVSTLTIQRTQQEDSAVYLCASSLLGLATYEQYFGPGTRLTVT.

This clone occurred a few times. The chain joins TRBV4-1 to TRBJ2-7; TRBD1 matches 11 bases. The CDR3 contains 15 residues. Losses at the gene ends were 3 bases for V and 2 bases for J; bases not matched to a gene: 3. Looked up from germline, CDR1 is MGHRA and CDR2 is YSYEKL. CDR3 sequence reads: CASSQDRGRTYEQYF. CDR3 nucleotide sequence: TGCGCCAGCAGCCAGGACAGGGGGCGGACCTACGAGCAGTACTTC.

This chain uses TRBV27 with TRBJ1-2; weak D call: TRBD1 (5 bases). Between the trimmed V and J ends, which lost 6 bases and 1 base, there was a span of 21 bases. The CDR3 length is 17 residues. CDR1 is MNHEY and CDR2 is SMNVEV in the germline V gene (reference sequence). CDR3 sequence (DNA): TGTGCCAGCAGCCAGACTCTAACCAGGGCCCATAACTATGGCTACACCTTC. This translates into CASSQTLTRAHNYGYTF.

CDR3 loop: CASSYSRQGARTEAFF. The DNA for the CDR3 is TGCGCCAGCAGTTATTCAAGACAGGGGGCGCGCACTGAAGCTTTCTTT. This chain connects TRBV23-1 to TRBJ1-1; TRBD1 agrees at 10 bases. TRBV23-1 falls under the ORF class, with uncertain function. Germline trimming cut 5 bases from V and 4 bases from J; bases unmatched to any gene: 10. The CDR3 extends over 16 amino acids.